This T cell receptor (beta chain) comes out of a study of OX40 agonist ivuxolimab in advanced cancers. Study overall: Two cutaneous melanoma patients and one hepatocellular carcinoma patient, three in all, had partial responses.

This CDR3 has 16 amino acids. Germline CDR1 is MDHEN and CDR2 is SYDVKM. Trimming shortened V by 5 bases and J by 2 bases, and 17 bases separated the two germline ends. Study-wide results and caveats: CD4+ and CD8+ blood T cells expanded clonally by week 6 at 0.1 to 3.0 mg/kg.

As regards this clone: Its antigen is not identified.

Repertoires were generated with immunoSEQ multiplex PCR, while TCRdb's copy carries only in-frame clones and drops some. Here the sample spans approximately 49,000 clones, more than 75% being singletons. The sequencing used CD4+ or CD8+ T cells sorted from blood, collected in a trial of the OX40 agonist ivuxolimab. This sequence originates from an adult with an advanced solid tumor such as melanoma, head and neck, liver or kidney cancer. This chain uses TRBV28 with TRBJ2-3, with D tentatively TRBD2 (5 bases). The CDR3 here is CASSPLEVTTTDTQYF. The CDR3 nucleotides read TGTGCCAGCAGTCCACTGGAGGTGACCACCACAGATACGCAGTATTTT. Using reference TRBV28 and TRBJ2-3 for the parts outside the CDR3, the full variable domain is DVKVTQSSRYLVKRTGEKVFLECVQDMDHENMFWYRQDPGLGLRLIYFSYDVKMKEKGDIPEGYSVSREKKERFSLILESASTNQTSMYLCASSPLEVTTTDTQYFGPGTRLTVL.